This T cell receptor beta chain was obtained from a study of T cell changes during pregnancy in multiple sclerosis. The assay was immunoSEQ multiplex PCR, and TCRdb's table has in-frame clones only and misses some. Here the sample spans about 68,000 clones, approximately 90% being singletons. Germline assignment: CDR1 SGHVS and CDR2 FNYEAQ. This CDR3 spans 13 amino acids. Trimming stripped 4 bases from V and 14 bases from J, with 15 bases between. The sequencing used peripheral blood, collected in the second trimester of pregnancy. This receptor was taken from a female donor in good health, enrolled as a control in a pregnancy study. J is TRBJ1-6 and V is TRBV7-6; no firm D call. The CDR3 protein is CASSSTDGRTLHF. As DNA, the CDR3 is TGTGCCAGCAGCTCAACCGACGGGAGGACCCTCCACTTT.